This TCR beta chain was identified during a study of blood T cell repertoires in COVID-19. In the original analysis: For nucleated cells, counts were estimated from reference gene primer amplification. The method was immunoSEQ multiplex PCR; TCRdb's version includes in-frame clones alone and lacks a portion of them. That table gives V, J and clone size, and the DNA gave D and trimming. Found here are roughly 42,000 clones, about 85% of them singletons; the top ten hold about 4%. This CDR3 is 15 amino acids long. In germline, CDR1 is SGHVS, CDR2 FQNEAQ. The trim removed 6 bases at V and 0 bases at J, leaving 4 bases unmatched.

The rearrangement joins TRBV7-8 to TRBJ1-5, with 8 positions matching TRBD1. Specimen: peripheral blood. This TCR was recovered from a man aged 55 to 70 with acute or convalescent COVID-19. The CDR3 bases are TGTGCCAGCAGAAAGACAGGGGATAGCAATCAGCCCCAGCATTTT. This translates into CASRKTGDSNQPQHF.